Presented here are 22 T cell receptor beta chains from one specimen sequenced in a study of blood T cells in healthy people across ages. Then a second PCR, running roughly 7 to 11 cycles, was carried out with a sample-barcoded 5' primer and a J-beta primer mix. Via MiXCR, TCRdb re-called the 5' RACE reads, giving one row per CDR3 protein. The sample consists of 1.5 million to 2 million distinct CDR3 sequences, less than 50% of them appearing once. Sequencing used blood. The receptors derive from a woman aged 40 to 50 in good health.

This clonotype was recorded a few times. This chain links TRBV6-2 or TRBV6-3 with TRBJ1-2; 7 bases align to TRBD1. V dropped 6 bases and J dropped 7; count of bases not matched to a gene: 11. The CDR3 length is 14 residues. CDR1 is MNHEY and CDR2 is SVGEGT in the germline V gene. CDR3: CASSRTTGSGGYTF. The DNA of the CDR3 is TGTGCCAGCAGCCGAACGACAGGGAGCGGTGGCTACACCTTC.

This clonotype was seen only a few times. This chain links TRBV25-1 with TRBJ2-1, with TRBD2 identical over 10 bases. This CDR3 comprises 14 residues. V gave up 5 bases and J gave up 8 bases; unmatched junction bases: 6. Germline V gene lookup returns CDR1 MGHDK and CDR2 SYGVNS. The CDR3 spells CASSLAGTSDEQFF. The CDR3 DNA reads TGTGCCAGCAGTCTTGCCGGGACTAGCGATGAGCAGTTCTTC.

At least ten counts were recorded for this clonotype. The chain's CDR3 is CASSLRLGGETQYF. The CDR3 nucleotides read TGCGCCAGCAGCTTGAGGCTAGGTGGTGAGACCCAGTACTTC. V gene TRBV5-1 combines with J gene TRBJ2-5; no clear D gene. V lost 1 base and J lost 5, with 12 bases in between. This CDR3 is 14 amino acids long. CDR1 and CDR2 from the germline V gene are SGHRS and YFSETQ.

The table lists this clonotype with a few counts. The chain couples TRBV7-2 to TRBJ2-1; 7 bases fit TRBD2. This CDR3 has 15 residues. Trimming at V came to 7 bases and at J to 6 bases, leaving 12 bases not matched to a gene. Germline CDR1 reads SGHTA; CDR2 reads FQGNSA. Here the CDR3 DNA reads TGTGCCAGCACCTCACCCGGGCCGGGGGGCAATGAGCAGTTCTTC. Its protein is CASTSPGPGGNEQFF.

This clonotype was recorded once. The chain has TRBV6-1 and TRBJ2-3, with 8 bases matching TRBD1. CDR1 is MNHNS and CDR2 is SASEGT in the germline V gene. The length of the CDR3 is 15 residues. V was clipped by 6 bases and J by 0 bases; unmatched bases: 5. The CDR3 DNA sequence: TGTGCCAGCAGGATGACAGGGGCGAGCACAGATACGCAGTATTTT. The encoded protein is CASRMTGASTDTQYF.

On this clonotype itself: At one of its ends the junction is not consistent with the germline gene, which may arise from a read error. The V and J genes are TRBV7-9 and TRBJ1-2; D is perhaps TRBD1 (5 bases). Germline CDR1 SEHNR, CDR2 FQNEAQ (reference sequence). The CDR3 length is 16 residues. The CDR3: CASSLGGRDTNYGYTF. As DNA, the CDR3 is TGTGCCAGCAGCTTAGGGGGCAGGGATACTAATTATGGCTACACCTTC.

J is TRBJ2-3 and V is TRBV19; 7 bases fit TRBD2. Germline V gives CDR1 LNHDA, CDR2 SQIVND (reference sequence). The CDR3 length is 16 residues. The trim removed 5 bases at V and 4 bases at J, leaving 12 bases unmatched. The CDR3 is CASSARLLAEADTQYF. The CDR3 bases are TGTGCCAGTAGTGCTCGACTTCTAGCGGAGGCAGATACGCAGTATTTT.

The V and J genes are TRBV5-1 and TRBJ2-1, with D perhaps assigned TRBD1 or TRBD2 (5 bases each). Germline V gene sequence: CDR1 SGHRS, CDR2 YFSETQ. The CDR3 totals 16 residues. Trimming left V 0 bases short and J 4 bases short, with 14 bases between. The CDR3 loop is CASSLGYGATYNEQFF. CDR3 in DNA: TGCGCCAGCAGCTTGGGGTACGGGGCCACATACAATGAGCAGTTCTTC.

This clonotype has just a few counts. The V call is TRBV20-1, the J call TRBJ2-1, with 13 bases that match TRBD2. CDR1 is DFQATT and CDR2 is SNEGSKA in the germline V gene (reference sequence). This CDR3 region has 16 residues. Trimming at V came to 6 bases and at J to 2 bases, leaving 7 bases not matched to a gene. DNA for the CDR3: TGCAGTGCAAACCGACTAGCGGGGGGCCCCTACAATGAGCAGTTCTTC. Its translation: CSANRLAGGPYNEQFF.

This clonotype was observed a handful of times. The CDR3 coding sequence is TGTGCCAGCAGCGTAGTAGGGCCTGGCTATGGCTACACCTTC. Translation: CASSVVGPGYGYTF. This rearrangement joins TRBV9 to TRBJ1-2; D unclear. Germline assignment: CDR1 SGDLS and CDR2 YYNGEE. V was cut by 0 bases and J by 4 bases, with 10 bases left in between. This CDR3 has 14 residues.

The V call is TRBV12-3 or TRBV12-4, the J call TRBJ2-1, with a possible D match to TRBD1 (7 bases). Trimming shortened V by 9 bases and J by 4 bases, and 16 bases separated the two germline ends. The CDR3 loop spans 14 amino acids. The CDR3 sequence: CASPTGTGYNEQFF. The CDR3 nucleotides are TGTGCCAGTCCGACAGGGACTGGGTACAATGAGCAGTTCTTC.

The chain employs TRBV7-2 and TRBJ2-5, with 7 bases identical to TRBD2. Germline CDR1 and CDR2: SGHTA and FQGNSA. With V trimmed by 4 bases and J by 5 bases, 13 bases remained unmatched. The CDR3 totals 16 residues. CDR3 amino acids: CASSSLRLASRETQYF. The CDR3 nucleotides read TGTGCCAGCAGCTCGCTCCGACTAGCCTCACGGGAGACCCAGTACTTC.

The chain has TRBV6-4 and TRBJ1-2; a weak D match, TRBD1 (5 bases). Trimming left V 5 bases short and J 1 base short, with 11 bases between. The germline CDR1 and CDR2 sequences are MRHNA and SNTAGT. The length of the CDR3 is 14 residues. The CDR3 bases are TGTGCCAGCAGTCCAGGGATATTTAACTATGGCTACACCTTC. It is translated as CASSPGIFNYGYTF.

This clonotype was counted between two and nine times. The rearrangement uses TRBV5-1 and TRBJ2-5, with TRBD2 matching 11 bases. This CDR3 spans 15 amino acids. The V gene end was trimmed by 5 bases and the J gene end by 3 bases; junction bases not matched to a gene: 6. Germline-derived CDR1 and CDR2 are SGHRS and YFSETQ. The DNA for the CDR3 is TGCGCCAGCAGATTAGCGGGGGGGCCCAAAGAGACCCAGTACTTC. Translated, it gives CASRLAGGPKETQYF.

The chain carries TRBV7-2 and TRBJ2-5; unclear D gene. The V and J ends lost 4 bases and 6 bases respectively, with 15 bases between them. This CDR3 is 14 amino acids long. Germline lookup yields CDR1 SGHTA and CDR2 FQGNSA. CDR3 nucleotides: TGTGCCAGCAGCTCTGGGCAGGCTGGCAAGACCCAGTACTTC. Translating it yields CASSSGQAGKTQYF.

The J gene is TRBJ1-5, the V gene TRBV20-1; D perhaps matches TRBD1 (6 bases). This CDR3 is 14 amino acids long. V gave up 2 bases and J gave up 6 bases, with 14 bases separating them. Germline CDR1 DFQATT, CDR2 SNEGSKA (reference sequence). The CDR3 region is CSARRGRGGQPQHF. In DNA, the CDR3 is TGCAGTGCTAGAAGGGGCAGGGGTGGTCAGCCCCAGCATTTT.

The J gene is TRBJ2-5, the V gene TRBV4-3; the D gene is possibly TRBD2 (7 bases). The germline gives CDR1 LGHNA, CDR2 YSLEER. Deletions cut 4 bases from V and 7 bases from J, with 13 bases between. CDR3 length equals 13 residues. The CDR3 sequence: CASSPGGLGTQYF. The CDR3 bases are TGCGCCAGCAGCCCCGGGGGGCTAGGGACCCAGTACTTC.

The genes are TRBV14 and TRBJ2-7, with unresolved D. The CDR3 covers 14 residues. Germline CDR1 SGHDN, CDR2 FVKESK. The V gene lost 0 bases and the J gene lost 0 bases, with 6 bases spanning the gap. This chain's CDR3 is CASSQDRISYEQYF. The CDR3 region has the DNA TGTGCCAGCAGCCAAGACAGGATCTCCTACGAGCAGTACTTC.

The chain employs TRBV2 and TRBJ2-5; TRBD2 matches 9 bases. The end of the DNA is better explained by TRBJ2-7, so the J call may be wrong. Germline lookup yields CDR1 SNHLY and CDR2 FYNNEI. The CDR3 spans 15 residues. The CDR3 sequence: CASSEERGDTYEQYF. DNA for the CDR3: TGTGCCAGCAGTGAGGAGCGGGGGGACACCTACGAGCAGTACTTC.

V and J are TRBV12-3 or TRBV12-4 and TRBJ2-3; D unclear. V lost 2 bases, J lost 6 bases, and 18 bases lay in between. CDR3 length: 16 residues. The CDR3 spells CASSLLGGTSPDTQYF. The CDR3 region has the DNA TGTGCCAGCAGTTTATTGGGCGGCACTTCTCCTGATACGCAGTATTTT.

CDR3 region: CASSLIGAKGHYSPLHF. As DNA, the CDR3 is TGTGCCAGCAGTTTGATAGGGGCGAAGGGGCACTATTCACCCCTCCACTTT. The genes are TRBV27 and TRBJ1-6, with D possibly matching TRBD1 (5 bases). Looked up from germline, CDR1 is MNHEY and CDR2 is SMNVEV (reference sequence). The ends were cut back, 3 bases at V and 8 bases at J, with 20 bases in the middle. This CDR3 has 17 amino acids.

This clonotype was detected only a few times. J is TRBJ2-3 and V is TRBV10-3; D uncertain. CDR1 is ENHRY and CDR2 is SYGVKD in the germline V gene. V dropped 2 bases and J dropped 6 bases, with 15 bases sitting between them. The CDR3 length is 15 residues. As DNA, the CDR3 is TGTGCCATCAGTGAGGGGCTAGGCAGCGTGGATACGCAGTATTTT. Encoded protein: CAISEGLGSVDTQYF.